These 6 T cell receptor beta chains came from one sample sequenced in a study of T cell repertoires in cytomegalovirus infection. TCRdb processed the reads anew with MiXCR; each CDR3 protein has one entry. The repertoire holds approximately 500,000 distinct CDR3 sequences, with about 25% as singletons. The sequenced sample consisted of PBMCs. All receptors derive from a human donor in good health (CMV status not recorded). Some clones in this sample may be carry-over from other donors' samples.

The CDR3 protein is CASSLASQARYQPQHF. As DNA, the CDR3 is TGTGCCAGCAGTTTAGCTTCCCAGGCCAGGTATCAGCCCCAGCATTTT. J is TRBJ1-5 and V is TRBV12-3 or TRBV12-4, with no clear D. The length of the CDR3 is 16 residues. V was trimmed by 0 bases and J by 5 bases, leaving 14 bases between them.

This clonotype was recorded only once. This sequence may be a read error, since a much larger clone differs from it by one base. The V call is TRBV7-2, the J call TRBJ1-3; the match to TRBD1 covers 9 bases. The germline V gene has CDR1 SGHTA and CDR2 FQGNSA. This CDR3 has 14 residues. DNA for the CDR3: TGTGCCAGCAGCTGGACAGGGGTTGAAAACACCAAATATTTT. Translation: CASSWTGVENTKYF.

V usage is TRBV28 and J usage is TRBJ1-2, with 7 bases aligning to TRBD1. Germline V gives CDR1 MDHEN, CDR2 SYDVKM. Germline trimming cut 10 bases from V and 5 bases from J; bases unmatched to any gene: 10. This CDR3 is 13 amino acids long. CDR3 in amino acids: CATLRAGGYGYTF. The CDR3, as DNA: TGTGCCACCTTAAGGGCAGGGGGTTATGGCTACACCTTC.

This chain connects TRBV12-5 to TRBJ1-4, with D maybe TRBD1 (5 bases). The germline CDR1 and CDR2 sequences are LGHNT and FRNRAP. The V and J ends lost 5 bases and 5 bases respectively, with 12 bases between them. The CDR3 is 14 amino acids. The CDR3 DNA is TGTGCTAGTGGTCTAGCGGGACCGAATGAAAAACTGTTTTTT. This sequence encodes CASGLAGPNEKLFF.

V gene TRBV27 combines with J gene TRBJ2-6; D ambiguous. The CDR3 covers 14 residues. The germline CDR1 and CDR2 sequences are MNHEY and SMNVEV (reference sequence). The ends were cut back, 7 bases at V and 4 bases at J, with 11 bases in the middle. In nucleotides, the CDR3 is TGTGCCAGCACCCCCTTCCTCGGGGCCAACGTCCTGACTTTC. Encoded protein: CASTPFLGANVLTF.

This clonotype showed up just a few times. CDR3 residues: CASSSYGTGEYV. CDR3 DNA: TGTGCCAGCAGTTCGTACGGGACAGGGGAGTACGTC. V and J are TRBV28 and TRBJ2-7; 10 nucleotides match TRBD1. Trimming cost V 4 bases and J 11 bases; bases outside gene matches: 5. The CDR3 length is 12 residues. Germline V gives CDR1 MDHEN, CDR2 SYDVKM.